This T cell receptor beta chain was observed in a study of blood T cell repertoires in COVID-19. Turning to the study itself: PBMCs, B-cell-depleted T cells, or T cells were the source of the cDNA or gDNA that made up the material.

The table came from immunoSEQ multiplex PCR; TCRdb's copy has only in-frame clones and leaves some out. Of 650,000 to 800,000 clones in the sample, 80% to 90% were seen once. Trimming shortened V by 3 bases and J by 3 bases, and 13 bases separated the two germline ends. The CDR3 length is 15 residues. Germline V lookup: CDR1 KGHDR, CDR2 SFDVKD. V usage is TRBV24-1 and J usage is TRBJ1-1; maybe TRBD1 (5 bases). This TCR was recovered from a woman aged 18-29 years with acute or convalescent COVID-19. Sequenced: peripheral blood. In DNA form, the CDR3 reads TGTGCCACCAGTGATCCGCGTGGGGGGGACACTGAAGCTTTCTTT. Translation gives CATSDPRGGDTEAFF.